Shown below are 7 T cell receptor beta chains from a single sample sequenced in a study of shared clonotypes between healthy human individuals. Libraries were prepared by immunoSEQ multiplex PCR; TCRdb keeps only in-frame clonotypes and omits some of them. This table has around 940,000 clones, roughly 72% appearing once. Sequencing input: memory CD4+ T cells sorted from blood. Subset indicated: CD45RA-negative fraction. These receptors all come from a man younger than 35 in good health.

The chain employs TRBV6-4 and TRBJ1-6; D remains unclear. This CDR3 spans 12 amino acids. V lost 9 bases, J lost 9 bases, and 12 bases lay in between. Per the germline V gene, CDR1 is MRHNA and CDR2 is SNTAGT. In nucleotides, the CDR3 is TGTGCCAGGATGCGGGAGTCTTCACCCCTCCACTTT. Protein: CARMRESSPLHF.

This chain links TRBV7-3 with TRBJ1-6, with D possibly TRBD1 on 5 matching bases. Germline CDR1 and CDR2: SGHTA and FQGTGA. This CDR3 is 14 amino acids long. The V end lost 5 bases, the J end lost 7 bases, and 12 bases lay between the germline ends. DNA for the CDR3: TGTGCCAGCAGCCTGGGACTTACAAATTCACCCCTCCACTTT. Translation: CASSLGLTNSPLHF.

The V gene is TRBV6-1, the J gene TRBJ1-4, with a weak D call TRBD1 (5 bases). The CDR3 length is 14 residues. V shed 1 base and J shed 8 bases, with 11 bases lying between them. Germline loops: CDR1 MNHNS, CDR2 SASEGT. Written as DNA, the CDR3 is TGTGCCAGCAGTGAAGGCAGGGTTGCAGAAAAACTGTTTTTT. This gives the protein CASSEGRVAEKLFF.

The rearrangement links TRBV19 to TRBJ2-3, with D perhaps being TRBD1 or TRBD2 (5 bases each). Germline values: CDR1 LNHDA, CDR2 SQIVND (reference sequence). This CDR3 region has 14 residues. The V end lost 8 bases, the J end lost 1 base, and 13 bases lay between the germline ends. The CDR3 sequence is CASQAPGRTDTQYF. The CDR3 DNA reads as TGTGCCAGTCAGGCCCCGGGGCGCACAGATACGCAGTATTTT.

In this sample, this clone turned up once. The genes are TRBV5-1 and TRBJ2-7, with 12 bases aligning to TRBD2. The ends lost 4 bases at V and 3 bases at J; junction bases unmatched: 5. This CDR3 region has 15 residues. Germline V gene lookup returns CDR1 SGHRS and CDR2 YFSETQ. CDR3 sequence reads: CASSILAGGDYEQYF. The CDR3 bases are TGCGCCAGCAGCATACTAGCGGGGGGTGACTACGAGCAGTACTTC. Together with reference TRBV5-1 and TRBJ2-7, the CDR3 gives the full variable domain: KAGVTQTPRYLIKTRGQQVTLSCSPISGHRSVSWYQQTPGQGLQFLFEYFSETQRNKGNFPGRFSGRQFSNSRSEMNVSTLELGDSALYLCASSILAGGDYEQYFGPGTRLTVT.

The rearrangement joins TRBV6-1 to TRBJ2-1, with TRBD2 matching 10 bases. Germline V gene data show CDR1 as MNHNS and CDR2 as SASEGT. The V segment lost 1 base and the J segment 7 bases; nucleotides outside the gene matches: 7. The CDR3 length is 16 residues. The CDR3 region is CASSEGLAGGENEQFF. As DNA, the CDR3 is TGTGCCAGCAGTGAAGGGTTAGCGGGAGGTGAGAATGAGCAGTTCTTC.

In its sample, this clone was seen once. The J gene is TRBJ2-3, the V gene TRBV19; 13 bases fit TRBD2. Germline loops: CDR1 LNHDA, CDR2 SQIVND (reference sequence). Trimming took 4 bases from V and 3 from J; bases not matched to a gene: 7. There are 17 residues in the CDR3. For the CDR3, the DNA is TGTGCCAGTAGTAGCTCCCGACTAGCGGGGGGAACAGATACGCAGTATTTT. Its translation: CASSSSRLAGGTDTQYF.